This T cell receptor beta chain was sequenced for a study of OX40 agonist ivuxolimab in advanced cancers. Whole-study context: Patients in dose escalation had liver, melanoma, kidney or head and neck cancers. Males comprised 82.7% of the group, whose mean age was approximately 60 years (range roughly 20 to 85). Eligibility admitted prior anti-PD-1, anti-PD-L1 or anti-CTLA-4 therapy; 35% to 40% had some. Study findings and constraints: Clonal expansion by week 6 occurred in CD4+ and CD8+ blood T cells (at 0.1 to 3.0 mg/kg).

This table comes from immunoSEQ multiplex PCR, and its TCRdb copy is limited to in-frame clones, with some not included. Among around 86,000 clones, approximately 80% were seen once, and the ten largest hold approximately 2.6%. In its sample, this clone was seen once. What it binds is unknown. This clonotype was obtained from an adult with an advanced solid tumor such as melanoma, head and neck, liver or kidney cancer. This material consisted of CD4+ or CD8+ T cells sorted from blood, taken in a trial of the OX40 agonist ivuxolimab.

The CDR3 sequence is CASTLQGRNTIYF. The CDR3 coding sequence is TGTGCCAGCACCCTACAGGGGAGAAACACCATATATTTT. The chain combines TRBV5-4 with TRBJ1-3, with 7 bases aligning to TRBD1. The germline V gene has CDR1 SGHNT and CDR2 YYREEE (reference sequence). The CDR3 is 13 amino acids. V shed 6 bases and J 5 bases; nucleotides not matched to a gene: 5.